This T cell receptor (beta chain) emerged from a study of shared clonotypes between healthy human individuals. Regarding the study as a whole: Clonotype sharing among donors likely depends on sequencing depth. Clonotypes shared by all four donors outscored non-shared clonotypes in generation probability. In the sorted subsets, rarefaction showed sequencing was incomplete despite large depth.

Profiled with immunoSEQ multiplex PCR; TCRdb holds only in-frame clones, not every one. The sample holds a few million clones, 85% to 95% seen once. Trimming cost V 6 bases and J 7 bases, with 12 bases left between them. From germline, CDR1 is WSHSY and CDR2 SAAADI. CDR3 size: 12 residues. About this clone itself: The antigen is unknown.

This sequence was found in a man younger than 35 in good health. The V and J genes are TRBV10-2 and TRBJ2-5; D not certain. Specimen: naive CD4+ T cells sorted from blood. The subset denotes: CD45RA+ positively selected. The CDR3 DNA reads as TGCGCCAGCAGCGACGGTTTAGGGACCCAGTACTTC. Its protein is CASSDGLGTQYF.